This T cell receptor (beta chain) was captured by sequencing in a study of CXCR3-negative and CXCR3-positive naive CD8 T cells. Overall study context: Libraries each contributed about 1.5 +/- 0.3 million TRB reads, for around 140 million in total.

Notes on the study in general: Much lower diversity was found in memory CD8+ cells, while both naive subsets had comparably high diversity. For the naive subsets, surface CD5 was similar, and TCR strength was inferred from TRB CDR3 properties. CXCR3-negative naive cells had less hydrophobic TRB CDR3s than did CXCR3-positive naive cells.

This CDR3 region has 16 residues. The germline V gene has CDR1 MDHEN and CDR2 SYDVKM. Points on this clonotype: Its antigen is undetermined.

Naive CD8+ T cells had a CD45RO-CCR7+CD27+CD95- phenotype. Researchers prepared the TRB cDNA libraries using 5' RACE with UMI labels. One entry per CDR3 protein, without DNA, is what TCRdb gives after re-calling the 5' RACE reads. The record lists 130,000 to 150,000 distinct CDR3 sequences, of which the ten most abundant hold about 0.28%. The clonotype was recovered from a human donor in good health. Some clones in this sample may be carry-over from other donors' samples. The sample comprised naive CXCR3+ CD8+ T cells from blood. Subset given: CD45RO-CCR7+CD27+CD95- naive CD8+ T cells expressing CXCR3 (TNR3+). The rearrangement joins TRBV28 to TRBJ2-1. CDR3 sequence: CASSPPDRGSYNEQFF.